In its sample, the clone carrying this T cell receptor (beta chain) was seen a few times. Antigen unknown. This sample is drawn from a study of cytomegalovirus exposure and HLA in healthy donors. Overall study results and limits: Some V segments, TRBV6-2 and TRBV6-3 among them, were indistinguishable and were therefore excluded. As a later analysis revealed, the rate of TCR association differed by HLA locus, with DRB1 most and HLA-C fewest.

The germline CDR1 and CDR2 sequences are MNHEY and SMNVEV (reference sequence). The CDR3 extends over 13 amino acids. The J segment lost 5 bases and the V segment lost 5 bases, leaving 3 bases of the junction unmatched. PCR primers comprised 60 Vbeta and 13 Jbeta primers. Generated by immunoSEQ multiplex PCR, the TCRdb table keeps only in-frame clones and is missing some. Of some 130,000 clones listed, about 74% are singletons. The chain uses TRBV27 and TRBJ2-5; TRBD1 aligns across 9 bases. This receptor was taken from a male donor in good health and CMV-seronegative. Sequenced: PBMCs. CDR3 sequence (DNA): TGTGCCAGCAGTACGACAGGGGGGGAGACCCAGTACTTC. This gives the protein CASSTTGGETQYF.